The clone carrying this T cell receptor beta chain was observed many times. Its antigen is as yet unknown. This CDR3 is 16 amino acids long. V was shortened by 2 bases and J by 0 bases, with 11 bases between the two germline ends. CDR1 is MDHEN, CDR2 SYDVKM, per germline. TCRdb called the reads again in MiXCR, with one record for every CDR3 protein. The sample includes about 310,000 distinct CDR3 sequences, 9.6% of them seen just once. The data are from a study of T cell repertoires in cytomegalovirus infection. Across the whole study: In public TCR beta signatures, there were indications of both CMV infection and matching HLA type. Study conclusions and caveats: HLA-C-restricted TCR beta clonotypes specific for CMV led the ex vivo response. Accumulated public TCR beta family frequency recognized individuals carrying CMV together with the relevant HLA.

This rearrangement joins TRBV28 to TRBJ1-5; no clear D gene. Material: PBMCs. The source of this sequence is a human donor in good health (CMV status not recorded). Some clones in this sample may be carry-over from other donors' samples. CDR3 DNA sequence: TGTGCCAGCAGTTTACCTTATTTCAATAGCAATCAGCCCCAGCATTTT. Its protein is CASSLPYFNSNQPQHF.